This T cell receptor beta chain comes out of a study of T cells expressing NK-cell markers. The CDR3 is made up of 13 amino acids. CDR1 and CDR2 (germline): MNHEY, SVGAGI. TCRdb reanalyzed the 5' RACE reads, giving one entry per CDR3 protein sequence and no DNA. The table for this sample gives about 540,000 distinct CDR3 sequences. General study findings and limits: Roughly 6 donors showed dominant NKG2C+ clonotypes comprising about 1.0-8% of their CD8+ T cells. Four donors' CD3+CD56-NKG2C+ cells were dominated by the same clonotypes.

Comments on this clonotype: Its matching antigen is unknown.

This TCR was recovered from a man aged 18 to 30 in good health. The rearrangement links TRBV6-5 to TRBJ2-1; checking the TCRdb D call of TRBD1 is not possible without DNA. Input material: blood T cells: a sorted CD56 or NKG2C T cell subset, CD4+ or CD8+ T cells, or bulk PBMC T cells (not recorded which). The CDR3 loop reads CASSYGGNNEQFF.